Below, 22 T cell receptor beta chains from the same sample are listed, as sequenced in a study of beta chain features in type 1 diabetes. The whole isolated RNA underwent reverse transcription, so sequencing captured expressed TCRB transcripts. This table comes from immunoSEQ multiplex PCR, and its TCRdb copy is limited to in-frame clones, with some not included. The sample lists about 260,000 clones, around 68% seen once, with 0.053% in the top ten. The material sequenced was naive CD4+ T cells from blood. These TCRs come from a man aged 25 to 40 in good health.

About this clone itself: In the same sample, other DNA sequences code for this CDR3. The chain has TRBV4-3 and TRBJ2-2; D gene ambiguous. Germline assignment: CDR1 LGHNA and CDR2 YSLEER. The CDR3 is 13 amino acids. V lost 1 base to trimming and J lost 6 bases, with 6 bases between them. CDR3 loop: CASSQGVAGELFF. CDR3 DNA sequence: TGCGCCAGCAGCCAAGGGGTAGCCGGGGAGCTGTTTTTT.

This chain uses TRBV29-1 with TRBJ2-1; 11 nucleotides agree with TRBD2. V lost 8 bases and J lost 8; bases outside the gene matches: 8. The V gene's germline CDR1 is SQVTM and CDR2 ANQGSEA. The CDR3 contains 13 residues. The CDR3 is CSNSLAGEDEQFF. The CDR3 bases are TGCAGCAACTCACTAGCGGGAGAAGATGAGCAGTTCTTC.

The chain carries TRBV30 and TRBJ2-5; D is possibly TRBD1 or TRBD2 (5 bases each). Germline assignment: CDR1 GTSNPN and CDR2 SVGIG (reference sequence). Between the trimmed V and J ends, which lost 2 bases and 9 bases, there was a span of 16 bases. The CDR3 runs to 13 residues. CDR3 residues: CAWSYRTENSQYF. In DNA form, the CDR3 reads TGTGCCTGGAGTTACAGGACTGAAAACTCCCAGTACTTC.

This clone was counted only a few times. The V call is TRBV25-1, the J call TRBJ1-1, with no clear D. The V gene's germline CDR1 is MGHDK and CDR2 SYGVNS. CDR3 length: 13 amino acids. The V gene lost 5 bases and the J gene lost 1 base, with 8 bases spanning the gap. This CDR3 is CASSQRSNTEAFF. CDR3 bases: TGTGCCAGCAGTCAGAGGTCGAACACTGAAGCTTTCTTT.

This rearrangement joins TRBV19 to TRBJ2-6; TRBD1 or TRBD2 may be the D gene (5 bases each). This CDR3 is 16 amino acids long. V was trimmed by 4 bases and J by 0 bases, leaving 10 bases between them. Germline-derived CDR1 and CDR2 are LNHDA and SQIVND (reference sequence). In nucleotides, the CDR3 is TGTGCCAGTAGTAGGGGACGTTCCTCTGGGGCCAACGTCCTGACTTTC. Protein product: CASSRGRSSGANVLTF.

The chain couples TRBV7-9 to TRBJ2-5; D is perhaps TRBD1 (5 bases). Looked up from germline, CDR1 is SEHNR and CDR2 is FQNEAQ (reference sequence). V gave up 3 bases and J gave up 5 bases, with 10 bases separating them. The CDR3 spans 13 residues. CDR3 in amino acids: CASSLGPDETQYF. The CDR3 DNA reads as TGTGCCAGCAGCTTGGGGCCTGACGAGACCCAGTACTTC.

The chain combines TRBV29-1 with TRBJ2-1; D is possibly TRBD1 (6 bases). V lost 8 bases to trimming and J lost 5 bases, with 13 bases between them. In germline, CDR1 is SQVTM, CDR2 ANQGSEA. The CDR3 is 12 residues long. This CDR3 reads CSFRGRNNEQFF. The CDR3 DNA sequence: TGCAGCTTCAGGGGAAGAAACAATGAGCAGTTCTTC.

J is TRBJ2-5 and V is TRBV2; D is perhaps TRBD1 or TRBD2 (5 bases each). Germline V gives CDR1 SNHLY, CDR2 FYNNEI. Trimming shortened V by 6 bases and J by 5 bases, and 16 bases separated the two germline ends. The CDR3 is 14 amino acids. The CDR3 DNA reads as TGTGCCAGCAGGCCCGGGACCCCCGGGGAGACCCAGTACTTC. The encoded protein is CASRPGTPGETQYF. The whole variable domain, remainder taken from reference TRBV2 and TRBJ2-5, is EPEVTQTPSHQVTQMGQEVILRCVPISNHLYFYWYRQILGQKVEFLVSFYNNEISEKSEIFDDQFSVERPDGSNFTLKIRSTKLEDSAMYFCASRPGTPGETQYFGPGTRLLVL.

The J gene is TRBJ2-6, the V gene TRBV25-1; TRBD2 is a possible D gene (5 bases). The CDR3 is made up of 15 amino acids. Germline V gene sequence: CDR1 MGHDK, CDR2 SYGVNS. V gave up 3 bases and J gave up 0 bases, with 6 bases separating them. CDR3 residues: CASSEAGSGANVLTF. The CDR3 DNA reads TGTGCCAGCAGTGAGGCGGGCTCTGGGGCCAACGTCCTGACTTTC. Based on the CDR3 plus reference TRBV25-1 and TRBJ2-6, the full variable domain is EADIYQTPRYLVIGTGKKITLECSQTMGHDKMYWYQQDPGMELHLIHYSYGVNSTEKGDLSSESTVSRIRTEHFPLTLESARPSHTSQYLCASSEAGSGANVLTFGAGSRLTVL.

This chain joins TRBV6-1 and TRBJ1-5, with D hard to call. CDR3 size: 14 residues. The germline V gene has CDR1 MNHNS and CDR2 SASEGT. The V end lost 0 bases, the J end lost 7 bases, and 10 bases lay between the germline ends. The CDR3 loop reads CASSEAQSGQPQHF. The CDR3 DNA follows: TGTGCCAGCAGTGAAGCTCAGTCGGGACAGCCCCAGCATTTT.

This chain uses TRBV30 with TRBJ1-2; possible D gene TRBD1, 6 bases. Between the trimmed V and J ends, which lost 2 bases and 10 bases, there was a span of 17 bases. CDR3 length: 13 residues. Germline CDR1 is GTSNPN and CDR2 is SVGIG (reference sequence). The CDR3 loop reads CAWSPIPRGNYTF. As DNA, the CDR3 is TGTGCCTGGAGTCCGATCCCCAGGGGAAACTACACCTTC.

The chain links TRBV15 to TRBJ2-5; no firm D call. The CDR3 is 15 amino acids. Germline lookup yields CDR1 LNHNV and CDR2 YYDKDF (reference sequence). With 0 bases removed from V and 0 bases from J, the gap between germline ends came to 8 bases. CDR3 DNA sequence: TGTGCCACCAGCAGAGATGCGGCGTACCAAGAGACCCAGTACTTC. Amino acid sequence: CATSRDAAYQETQYF. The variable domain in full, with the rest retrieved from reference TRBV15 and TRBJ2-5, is DAMVIQNPRYQVTQFGKPVTLSCSQTLNHNVMYWYQQKSSQAPKLLFHYYDKDFNNEADTPDNFQSRRPNTSFCFLDIRSPGLGDTAMYLCATSRDAAYQETQYFGPGTRLLVL.

CDR3 nucleotide sequence: TGTGCCAGCAGCCCGAGGGAGACACTCACAGATACGCAGTATTTT. Amino acids: CASSPRETLTDTQYF. The chain has TRBV5-4 and TRBJ2-3; the D gene is possibly TRBD2 (5 bases). The V and J ends lost 4 bases and 2 bases respectively, with 14 bases between them. CDR1 SGHNT and CDR2 YYREEE come from the germline V gene (reference sequence). There are 15 residues in the CDR3.

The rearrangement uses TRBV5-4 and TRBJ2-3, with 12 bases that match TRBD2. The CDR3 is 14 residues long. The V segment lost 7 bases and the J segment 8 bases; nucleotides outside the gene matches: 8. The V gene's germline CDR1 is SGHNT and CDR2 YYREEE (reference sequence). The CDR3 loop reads CASSGTSGSGTQYF. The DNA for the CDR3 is TGTGCCAGCTCCGGGACTAGCGGGTCTGGTACGCAGTATTTT. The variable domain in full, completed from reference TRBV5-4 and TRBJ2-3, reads ETGVTQSPTHLIKTRGQQVTLRCSSQSGHNTVSWYQQALGQGPQFIFQYYREEENGRGNFPPRFSGLQFPNYSSELNVNALELDDSALYLCASSGTSGSGTQYFGPGTRLTVL.

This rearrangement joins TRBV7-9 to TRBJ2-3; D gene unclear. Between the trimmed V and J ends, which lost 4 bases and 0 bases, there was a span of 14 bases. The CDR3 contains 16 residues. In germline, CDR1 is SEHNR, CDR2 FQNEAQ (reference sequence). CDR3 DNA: TGTGCCAGCAGCTCCCAAAGCAAGGCCAGCACAGATACGCAGTATTTT. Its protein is CASSSQSKASTDTQYF.

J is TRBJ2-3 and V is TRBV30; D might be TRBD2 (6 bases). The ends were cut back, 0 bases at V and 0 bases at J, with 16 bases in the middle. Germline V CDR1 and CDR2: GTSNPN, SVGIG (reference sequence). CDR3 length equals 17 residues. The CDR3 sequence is CAWSVGVVGGSTDTQYF. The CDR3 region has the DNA TGTGCCTGGAGTGTTGGGGTCGTAGGAGGGAGCACAGATACGCAGTATTTT.

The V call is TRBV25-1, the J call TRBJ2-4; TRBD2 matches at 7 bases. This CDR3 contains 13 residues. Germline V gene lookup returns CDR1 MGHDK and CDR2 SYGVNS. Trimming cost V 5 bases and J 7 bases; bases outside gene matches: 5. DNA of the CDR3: TGTGCCAGCAGTCCCAGCGGGGCTAACATTCAGTACTTC. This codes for CASSPSGANIQYF.

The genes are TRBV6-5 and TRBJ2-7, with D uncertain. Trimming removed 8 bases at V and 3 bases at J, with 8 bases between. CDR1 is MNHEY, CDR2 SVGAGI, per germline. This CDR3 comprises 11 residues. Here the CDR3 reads CASSRDYEQYF. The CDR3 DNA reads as TGTGCCAGCTCCCGCGACTACGAGCAGTACTTC.

CDR3 sequence reads: CAWRAPGQGDNQPQHF. Here the CDR3 DNA reads TGTGCCTGGAGGGCACCGGGACAGGGAGACAATCAGCCCCAGCATTTT. The chain has TRBV30 and TRBJ1-5; 9 bases are shared with TRBD1. Per the germline V gene, CDR1 is GTSNPN and CDR2 is SVGIG (reference sequence). V gave up 3 bases and J gave up 3 bases; unmatched junction bases: 9. The CDR3 consists of 16 residues.

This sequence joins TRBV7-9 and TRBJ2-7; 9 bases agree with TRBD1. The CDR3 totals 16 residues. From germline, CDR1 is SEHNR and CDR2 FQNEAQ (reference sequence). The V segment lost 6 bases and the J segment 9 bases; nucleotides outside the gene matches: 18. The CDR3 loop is CASSSMRDREPGAQYF. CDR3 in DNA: TGTGCCAGCAGTTCAATGCGGGACAGGGAACCCGGAGCGCAGTACTTC.

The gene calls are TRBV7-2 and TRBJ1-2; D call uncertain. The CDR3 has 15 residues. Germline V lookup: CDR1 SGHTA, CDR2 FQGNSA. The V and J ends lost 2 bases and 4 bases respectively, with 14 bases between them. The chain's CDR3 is CASSLLLATSYGYTF. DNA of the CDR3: TGTGCCAGCAGCTTACTTTTAGCAACCTCCTATGGCTACACCTTC.

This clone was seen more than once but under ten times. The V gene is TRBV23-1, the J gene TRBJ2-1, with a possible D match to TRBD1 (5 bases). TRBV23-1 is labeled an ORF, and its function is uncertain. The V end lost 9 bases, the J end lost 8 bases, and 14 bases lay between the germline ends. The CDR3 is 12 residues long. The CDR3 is CARVPRADEQFF. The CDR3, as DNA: TGCGCCAGGGTCCCCAGGGCAGATGAGCAGTTCTTC.